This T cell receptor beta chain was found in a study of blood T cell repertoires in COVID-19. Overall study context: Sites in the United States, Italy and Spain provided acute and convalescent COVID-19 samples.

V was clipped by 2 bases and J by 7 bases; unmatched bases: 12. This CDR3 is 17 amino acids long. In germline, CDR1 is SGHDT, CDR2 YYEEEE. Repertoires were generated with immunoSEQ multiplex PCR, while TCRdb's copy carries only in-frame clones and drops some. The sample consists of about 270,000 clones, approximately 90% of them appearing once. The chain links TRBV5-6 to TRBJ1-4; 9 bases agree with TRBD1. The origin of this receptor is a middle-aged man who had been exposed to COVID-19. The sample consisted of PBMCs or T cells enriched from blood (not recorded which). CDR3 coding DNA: TGTGCCAGCAGCTTTCTGGGTCGGACAGGGGTTTTTGAAAAACTGTTTTTT. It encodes CASSFLGRTGVFEKLFF.